This entry concerns a single T cell receptor (beta chain). Its specificity is unknown. 5'RACE primed at constant segments yielded TCR alpha and TCR beta cDNA libraries bearing sample barcodes and UMIs. TCRdb processed the 5' RACE reads anew with MiXCR; each CDR3 protein has one entry. The sample shows 160,000 or so distinct CDR3 sequences, roughly 28% of them seen only once. This sample was taken from a study of T-cell memory formation after mild COVID-19. V trimming: 5 bases; J trimming: 3 bases; junction bases outside the gene matches: 6. The CDR3 has 14 amino acids. Study outcomes and limitations: CD4+ contracting clones lay mainly in CM and EM, CD8+ ones in EMRA. Pre-infection memory contained some responding clones, which suggested that cross-reactive memory had joined. CD4+ bias marked clones expanding day 15 to 37, unlike balanced contracting clones.

This TCR came from an adult woman who had mild COVID-19 (a few samples of this study predate the infection). Cell type and time point are not known. V is TRBV12-3 or TRBV12-4 and J is TRBJ1-1, with TRBD1 matching over 7 bases. Sequenced: PBMCs or a T cell subset sorted from them (not recorded which). The CDR3: CASSPRRGYTEAFF. The CDR3 coding sequence is TGTGCCAGCAGTCCTCGCAGGGGGTACACTGAAGCTTTCTTT.